A single sample is the source of the 30 T cell receptor beta chains below, sequenced in a study of T cell repertoires in cytomegalovirus infection. Antigens for these TCRs are unknown. MiXCR, applied by TCRdb to the reads, yields one record per CDR3 protein. Of around 540,000 distinct CDR3 sequences detected, around a third appear once; the ten largest clones hold 15% to 20%. Sample: cultured PBMCs, taken from culture after CMV antigen stimulation. These receptors came from a human donor in good health (CMV status not recorded). Some clones in this sample may be carry-over from other donors' samples.

This chain links TRBV3-1 with TRBJ2-1; 7 bases are a match to TRBD1. The CDR3 totals 15 residues. The junction had 5 bases not matched to a gene; V was cut back by 4 bases and J by 2 bases. Germline CDR1 LGHDT, CDR2 YNNKEL (reference sequence). The CDR3 sequence: CASSLGTVPYNEQFF. The CDR3 region has the DNA TGTGCCAGCAGCCTCGGGACAGTCCCCTACAATGAGCAGTTCTTC.

This clonotype has a handful of counts. The chain joins TRBV7-2 to TRBJ2-1; the D gene is possibly TRBD2 (6 bases). The V end lost 3 bases, the J end lost 4 bases, and 13 bases lay between the germline ends. Per germline, CDR1 SGHTA and CDR2 FQGNSA. The CDR3 extends over 15 amino acids. Here the CDR3 DNA reads TGTGCCAGCAGCTTCGGGAGCGGGTTATACAATGAGCAGTTCTTC. Residues: CASSFGSGLYNEQFF.

The CDR3: CASSLDLPGGPMGAKNIQYF. Written as DNA, the CDR3 is TGTGCCAGCAGCTTAGATTTGCCGGGTGGTCCAATGGGGGCCAAAAACATTCAGTACTTC. This chain joins TRBV11-3 and TRBJ2-4; D remains ambiguous. The CDR3 length is 20 residues. CDR1 and CDR2 (germline): SGHNT, YENEEA. Deletions cut 0 bases from V and 1 base from J, with 22 bases between.

This clonotype has a count of ten or more. The CDR3 nucleotides are TGTGCCAGCAGTTCCTGGACTAGCGGGAGCTCGGATACGCAGTATTTT. Translating gives CASSSWTSGSSDTQYF. This chain uses TRBV12-3 or TRBV12-4 with TRBJ2-3; 13 bases are a match to TRBD2. V was clipped by 4 bases and J by 6 bases; unmatched bases: 7. This CDR3 is built from 16 residues.

The rearrangement links TRBV7-2 to TRBJ2-3; no definite D call. V shed 5 bases and J shed 6 bases, with 12 bases lying between them. Germline V CDR1 and CDR2: SGHTA, FQGNSA. The CDR3 consists of 13 residues. The CDR3 coding sequence is TGTGCCAGCAGCCAAGATTACTCGGATACGCAGTATTTT. Its protein product is CASSQDYSDTQYF.

This clonotype was counted only a few times. J is TRBJ2-7 and V is TRBV7-9, with 8 bases that match TRBD1. The germline V gene has CDR1 SEHNR and CDR2 FQNEAQ (reference sequence). The CDR3 spans 15 residues. V trimming: 7 bases; J trimming: 5 bases; junction bases outside the gene matches: 13. The CDR3 here is CASNGQGPSVDEQYF. The CDR3, as DNA: TGTGCCAGCAACGGACAGGGTCCCTCGGTAGACGAGCAGTACTTC.

This chain joins TRBV6-1 and TRBJ2-5; D not resolved. Germline loops: CDR1 MNHNS, CDR2 SASEGT. The CDR3 is 13 amino acids. The ends were cut back, 4 bases at V and 5 bases at J, with 11 bases in the middle. The CDR3 sequence is CASSVVSRETQYF. Here the CDR3 DNA reads TGTGCCAGCAGTGTCGTGTCCAGGGAGACCCAGTACTTC.

This chain joins TRBV12-3 or TRBV12-4 and TRBJ2-7; tentatively, D is TRBD1 or TRBD2 (6 bases each). V dropped 3 bases and J dropped 3 bases, with 12 bases sitting between them. There are 14 residues in the CDR3. CDR3 nucleotides: TGTGCCAGCAGTTTGGGGGGACAAATCTACGAGCAGTACTTC. Protein: CASSLGGQIYEQYF.

The J gene is TRBJ2-3, the V gene TRBV24-1; 9 bases fit TRBD1. CDR3 size: 15 residues. J was trimmed by 3 bases and V by 3 bases; bases with no gene match: 3. Germline V gene sequence: CDR1 KGHDR, CDR2 SFDVKD. In DNA form, the CDR3 reads TGTGCCACCAGTGATCCCGGGACAGGGACAGATACGCAGTATTTT. Translating gives CATSDPGTGTDTQYF.

The chain uses TRBV12-3 or TRBV12-4 and TRBJ2-7, with D hard to call. This CDR3 comprises 11 residues. Trimming left V 6 bases short and J 6 bases short, with 9 bases between. In nucleotides, the CDR3 is TGTGCCAGCAGCAATAAAGTCGAGCAGTACTTC. Its translation: CASSNKVEQYF.

The chain uses TRBV12-3 or TRBV12-4 and TRBJ1-5; no clear D gene. The CDR3 covers 12 residues. The germline V and J ends were trimmed by 6 bases and 5 bases, with 8 bases remaining between them. This CDR3 reads CASRRRDQPQHF. CDR3 DNA: TGTGCCAGCAGGAGAAGGGATCAGCCCCAGCATTTT.

This clonotype turned up a few times. This chain uses TRBV19 with TRBJ2-1; 8 bases match TRBD2. Looked up from germline, CDR1 is LNHDA and CDR2 is SQIVND (reference sequence). This CDR3 is built from 12 residues. Unmatched junction bases numbered 5, after V lost 6 bases and J lost 10 bases. CDR3 in DNA: TGTGCCAGTAGAAACAGACTAGCGGAGCAGTTCTTC. It translates to CASRNRLAEQFF.

This clonotype was recorded a few times. The chain recombines TRBV7-9 with TRBJ1-4, with D perhaps matching TRBD1 (5 bases). The germline V and J ends were trimmed by 3 bases and 8 bases, with 19 bases remaining between them. Per the germline V gene, CDR1 is SEHNR and CDR2 is FQNEAQ (reference sequence). The CDR3 totals 16 residues. In nucleotides, the CDR3 is TGTGCCAGCAGCTTGGACCGAATTGGGGGTAGGGAAAAACTGTTTTTT. Its translation is CASSLDRIGGREKLFF.

This clonotype has more than one count but fewer than ten. The chain links TRBV12-3 or TRBV12-4 to TRBJ2-2; D is possibly TRBD2 (5 bases). This CDR3 is 14 amino acids long. Trimming left V 5 bases short and J 2 bases short, with 9 bases between. The CDR3 here is CASSTAGNTGELFF. In nucleotides, the CDR3 is TGTGCCAGCAGTACTGCGGGCAACACCGGGGAGCTGTTTTTT.

This clonotype was observed a handful of times. This chain uses TRBV12-3 or TRBV12-4 with TRBJ2-1, with D unclear. V lost 5 bases, J lost 8 bases, and 10 bases lay in between. The CDR3 has 12 residues. The CDR3 sequence is CASSATRDEQFF. The CDR3 DNA is TGTGCCAGCAGTGCTACACGGGATGAGCAGTTCTTC.

The chain carries TRBV9 and TRBJ2-1, with 12 bases identical to TRBD2. The V gene's germline CDR1 is SGDLS and CDR2 YYNGEE. The trim removed 3 bases at V and 2 bases at J, leaving 6 bases unmatched. The length of the CDR3 is 17 residues. CDR3 residues: CASSEGTSGPPYNEQFF. The CDR3 DNA reads as TGTGCCAGCAGCGAGGGGACTAGCGGGCCCCCCTACAATGAGCAGTTCTTC.

This clonotype came up many times. The chain couples TRBV7-2 to TRBJ1-1, with 7 bases identical to TRBD1. V gave up 1 base and J gave up 4 bases; unmatched junction bases: 3. This CDR3 contains 14 residues. Looked up from germline, CDR1 is SGHTA and CDR2 is FQGNSA. The CDR3 bases are TGTGCCAGCAGCTTAGGTAGGGACAGCACTGAAGCTTTCTTT. Residues: CASSLGRDSTEAFF.

This chain uses TRBV27 with TRBJ1-3; D call uncertain. The CDR3 covers 14 residues. CDR1 is MNHEY and CDR2 is SMNVEV in the germline V gene (reference sequence). The V and J ends lost 3 bases and 2 bases respectively, with 8 bases between them. In nucleotides, the CDR3 is TGTGCCAGCAGTTTTTTGGGTCCTGGAAACACCATATATTTT. Amino acid sequence: CASSFLGPGNTIYF.

The V gene is TRBV7-3, the J gene TRBJ1-1; D is perhaps TRBD1 (5 bases). CDR3 length equals 17 residues. V was cut by 2 bases and J by 6 bases, with 22 bases left in between. Germline CDR1 is SGHTA and CDR2 is FQGTGA. CDR3 sequence (DNA): TGTGCCAGCAGCTTACCCAACCGGGGCCGGGAAAGCGCTGAAGCTTTCTTT. This translates into CASSLPNRGRESAEAFF.

The chain has TRBV7-6 and TRBJ2-5; 8 bases align to TRBD1. There are 15 residues in the CDR3. The V segment lost 6 bases and the J segment 5 bases; nucleotides outside the gene matches: 11. The V gene's germline CDR1 is SGHVS and CDR2 FNYEAQ. In DNA, the CDR3 is TGTGCCAGCAGTTTCCCCGGGACAGGCAGGGAGACCCAGTACTTC. Translated: CASSFPGTGRETQYF.

This clonotype was counted a few times. The chain has TRBV7-4 and TRBJ1-1; D unresolved. The germline V and J ends were trimmed by 4 bases and 10 bases, with 19 bases remaining between them. This CDR3 comprises 14 residues. The germline V gene encodes CDR1 SGHVT and CDR2 SQSDAQ. The CDR3 region is CASSSGRDVGRAFF. CDR3 bases: TGTGCCAGCAGCTCAGGTCGTGATGTAGGGCGAGCTTTCTTT.

The chain is built from TRBV28 and TRBJ2-3, with TRBD2 matching 11 bases. V was clipped by 2 bases and J by 1 base; unmatched bases: 5. Germline V gene sequence: CDR1 MDHEN, CDR2 SYDVKM. The CDR3 contains 17 residues. CDR3 protein: CASSLGVLAGGTDTQYF. In nucleotides, the CDR3 is TGTGCCAGCAGTTTAGGTGTACTAGCGGGGGGCACAGATACGCAGTATTTT.

This clonotype was counted a few times. V gene TRBV19 combines with J gene TRBJ2-7, with D unresolved. Germline V CDR1 and CDR2: LNHDA, SQIVND (reference sequence). The CDR3 totals 16 residues. Trimming left V 3 bases short and J 1 base short, with 16 bases between. CDR3 DNA sequence: TGTGCCAGTAGTATTTCGCACTCAAGGATATCCTACGAGCAGTACGTC. It is translated as CASSISHSRISYEQYV.

In this sample, this clonotype turned up many times. The chain has TRBV20-1 and TRBJ2-1; D may correspond to TRBD1 or TRBD2 (6 bases each). This CDR3 contains 16 residues. In germline, CDR1 is DFQATT, CDR2 SNEGSKA (reference sequence). V was clipped by 3 bases and J by 6 bases, with 21 bases between them. CDR3 DNA sequence: TGCAGTGCTAGTAGTTCGGGGGCGGACTCTTTCAATGAGCAGTTCTTC. It codes for CSASSSGADSFNEQFF.

The table lists this clonotype with a count of one. This chain connects TRBV29-1 to TRBJ2-1; TRBD1 aligns across 9 bases. CDR3 size: 16 residues. In germline, CDR1 is SQVTM, CDR2 ANQGSEA. Unmatched junction bases numbered 11, after V lost 3 bases and J lost 5 bases. The CDR3 sequence: CSVDSSGYRGHNEQFF. The CDR3 DNA sequence: TGCAGCGTTGATTCGTCGGGCTACAGGGGGCACAATGAGCAGTTCTTC.

There are a few counts of this clonotype. The gene calls are TRBV7-2 and TRBJ1-2; 7 bases line up with TRBD1. The germline V gene has CDR1 SGHTA and CDR2 FQGNSA. V shed 5 bases, J shed 7 bases, and the junction held 7 bases outside the gene matches. CDR3 length: 13 amino acids. CDR3 sequence: CASSTSTGSGYTF. CDR3 bases: TGTGCCAGCAGCACCTCGACAGGGAGTGGCTACACCTTC.

The chain uses TRBV5-3 and TRBJ2-7; D remains unclear. Being an ORF, TRBV5-3 has a function that is uncertain. This CDR3 region has 15 residues. The V and J ends lost 4 bases and 6 bases respectively, with 20 bases between them. CDR3 bases: TGTGCCAGAAGCACCTCGCGTGGGGTCAAGAGCGAGCAGTACTTC. It encodes CARSTSRGVKSEQYF.

This clonotype was counted only a few times. The chain recombines TRBV19 with TRBJ2-1, with 10 bases lining up with TRBD1. There are 15 residues in the CDR3. Germline V gene lookup returns CDR1 LNHDA and CDR2 SQIVND (reference sequence). J gave up 7 bases and V 3 bases, and 6 bases lay outside the gene matches. Here the CDR3 reads CASSMVGTGVNEQFF. In DNA form, the CDR3 reads TGTGCCAGTAGTATGGTCGGGACAGGGGTAAATGAGCAGTTCTTC. The whole variable domain, remainder taken from reference TRBV19 and TRBJ2-1, is DGGITQSPKYLFRKEGQNVTLSCEQNLNHDAMYWYRQDPGQGLRLIYYSQIVNDFQKGDIAEGYSVSREKKESFPLTVTSAQKNPTAFYLCASSMVGTGVNEQFFGPGTRLTVL.

The table lists this clonotype with a few counts. This rearrangement joins TRBV9 to TRBJ2-1; D unresolved. The CDR3 length is 13 residues. Trimming pared 2 bases from V and 4 bases from J, leaving 7 bases between. Per the germline V gene, CDR1 is SGDLS and CDR2 is YYNGEE. The CDR3 loop reads CASSVAGYNEQFF. The CDR3, as DNA: TGTGCCAGCAGCGTCGCTGGGTACAATGAGCAGTTCTTC.

The genes are TRBV4-3 and TRBJ1-6; TRBD1 matches at 7 bases. After removal of 1 base from V and 7 bases from J, the junction contained 4 bases not matched to a gene. This CDR3 is 15 amino acids long. Germline CDR1 and CDR2: LGHNA and YSLEER. CDR3 sequence: CASSQVHRGNSPLHF. CDR3 bases: TGCGCCAGCAGCCAAGTCCACAGGGGCAATTCACCCCTCCACTTT.